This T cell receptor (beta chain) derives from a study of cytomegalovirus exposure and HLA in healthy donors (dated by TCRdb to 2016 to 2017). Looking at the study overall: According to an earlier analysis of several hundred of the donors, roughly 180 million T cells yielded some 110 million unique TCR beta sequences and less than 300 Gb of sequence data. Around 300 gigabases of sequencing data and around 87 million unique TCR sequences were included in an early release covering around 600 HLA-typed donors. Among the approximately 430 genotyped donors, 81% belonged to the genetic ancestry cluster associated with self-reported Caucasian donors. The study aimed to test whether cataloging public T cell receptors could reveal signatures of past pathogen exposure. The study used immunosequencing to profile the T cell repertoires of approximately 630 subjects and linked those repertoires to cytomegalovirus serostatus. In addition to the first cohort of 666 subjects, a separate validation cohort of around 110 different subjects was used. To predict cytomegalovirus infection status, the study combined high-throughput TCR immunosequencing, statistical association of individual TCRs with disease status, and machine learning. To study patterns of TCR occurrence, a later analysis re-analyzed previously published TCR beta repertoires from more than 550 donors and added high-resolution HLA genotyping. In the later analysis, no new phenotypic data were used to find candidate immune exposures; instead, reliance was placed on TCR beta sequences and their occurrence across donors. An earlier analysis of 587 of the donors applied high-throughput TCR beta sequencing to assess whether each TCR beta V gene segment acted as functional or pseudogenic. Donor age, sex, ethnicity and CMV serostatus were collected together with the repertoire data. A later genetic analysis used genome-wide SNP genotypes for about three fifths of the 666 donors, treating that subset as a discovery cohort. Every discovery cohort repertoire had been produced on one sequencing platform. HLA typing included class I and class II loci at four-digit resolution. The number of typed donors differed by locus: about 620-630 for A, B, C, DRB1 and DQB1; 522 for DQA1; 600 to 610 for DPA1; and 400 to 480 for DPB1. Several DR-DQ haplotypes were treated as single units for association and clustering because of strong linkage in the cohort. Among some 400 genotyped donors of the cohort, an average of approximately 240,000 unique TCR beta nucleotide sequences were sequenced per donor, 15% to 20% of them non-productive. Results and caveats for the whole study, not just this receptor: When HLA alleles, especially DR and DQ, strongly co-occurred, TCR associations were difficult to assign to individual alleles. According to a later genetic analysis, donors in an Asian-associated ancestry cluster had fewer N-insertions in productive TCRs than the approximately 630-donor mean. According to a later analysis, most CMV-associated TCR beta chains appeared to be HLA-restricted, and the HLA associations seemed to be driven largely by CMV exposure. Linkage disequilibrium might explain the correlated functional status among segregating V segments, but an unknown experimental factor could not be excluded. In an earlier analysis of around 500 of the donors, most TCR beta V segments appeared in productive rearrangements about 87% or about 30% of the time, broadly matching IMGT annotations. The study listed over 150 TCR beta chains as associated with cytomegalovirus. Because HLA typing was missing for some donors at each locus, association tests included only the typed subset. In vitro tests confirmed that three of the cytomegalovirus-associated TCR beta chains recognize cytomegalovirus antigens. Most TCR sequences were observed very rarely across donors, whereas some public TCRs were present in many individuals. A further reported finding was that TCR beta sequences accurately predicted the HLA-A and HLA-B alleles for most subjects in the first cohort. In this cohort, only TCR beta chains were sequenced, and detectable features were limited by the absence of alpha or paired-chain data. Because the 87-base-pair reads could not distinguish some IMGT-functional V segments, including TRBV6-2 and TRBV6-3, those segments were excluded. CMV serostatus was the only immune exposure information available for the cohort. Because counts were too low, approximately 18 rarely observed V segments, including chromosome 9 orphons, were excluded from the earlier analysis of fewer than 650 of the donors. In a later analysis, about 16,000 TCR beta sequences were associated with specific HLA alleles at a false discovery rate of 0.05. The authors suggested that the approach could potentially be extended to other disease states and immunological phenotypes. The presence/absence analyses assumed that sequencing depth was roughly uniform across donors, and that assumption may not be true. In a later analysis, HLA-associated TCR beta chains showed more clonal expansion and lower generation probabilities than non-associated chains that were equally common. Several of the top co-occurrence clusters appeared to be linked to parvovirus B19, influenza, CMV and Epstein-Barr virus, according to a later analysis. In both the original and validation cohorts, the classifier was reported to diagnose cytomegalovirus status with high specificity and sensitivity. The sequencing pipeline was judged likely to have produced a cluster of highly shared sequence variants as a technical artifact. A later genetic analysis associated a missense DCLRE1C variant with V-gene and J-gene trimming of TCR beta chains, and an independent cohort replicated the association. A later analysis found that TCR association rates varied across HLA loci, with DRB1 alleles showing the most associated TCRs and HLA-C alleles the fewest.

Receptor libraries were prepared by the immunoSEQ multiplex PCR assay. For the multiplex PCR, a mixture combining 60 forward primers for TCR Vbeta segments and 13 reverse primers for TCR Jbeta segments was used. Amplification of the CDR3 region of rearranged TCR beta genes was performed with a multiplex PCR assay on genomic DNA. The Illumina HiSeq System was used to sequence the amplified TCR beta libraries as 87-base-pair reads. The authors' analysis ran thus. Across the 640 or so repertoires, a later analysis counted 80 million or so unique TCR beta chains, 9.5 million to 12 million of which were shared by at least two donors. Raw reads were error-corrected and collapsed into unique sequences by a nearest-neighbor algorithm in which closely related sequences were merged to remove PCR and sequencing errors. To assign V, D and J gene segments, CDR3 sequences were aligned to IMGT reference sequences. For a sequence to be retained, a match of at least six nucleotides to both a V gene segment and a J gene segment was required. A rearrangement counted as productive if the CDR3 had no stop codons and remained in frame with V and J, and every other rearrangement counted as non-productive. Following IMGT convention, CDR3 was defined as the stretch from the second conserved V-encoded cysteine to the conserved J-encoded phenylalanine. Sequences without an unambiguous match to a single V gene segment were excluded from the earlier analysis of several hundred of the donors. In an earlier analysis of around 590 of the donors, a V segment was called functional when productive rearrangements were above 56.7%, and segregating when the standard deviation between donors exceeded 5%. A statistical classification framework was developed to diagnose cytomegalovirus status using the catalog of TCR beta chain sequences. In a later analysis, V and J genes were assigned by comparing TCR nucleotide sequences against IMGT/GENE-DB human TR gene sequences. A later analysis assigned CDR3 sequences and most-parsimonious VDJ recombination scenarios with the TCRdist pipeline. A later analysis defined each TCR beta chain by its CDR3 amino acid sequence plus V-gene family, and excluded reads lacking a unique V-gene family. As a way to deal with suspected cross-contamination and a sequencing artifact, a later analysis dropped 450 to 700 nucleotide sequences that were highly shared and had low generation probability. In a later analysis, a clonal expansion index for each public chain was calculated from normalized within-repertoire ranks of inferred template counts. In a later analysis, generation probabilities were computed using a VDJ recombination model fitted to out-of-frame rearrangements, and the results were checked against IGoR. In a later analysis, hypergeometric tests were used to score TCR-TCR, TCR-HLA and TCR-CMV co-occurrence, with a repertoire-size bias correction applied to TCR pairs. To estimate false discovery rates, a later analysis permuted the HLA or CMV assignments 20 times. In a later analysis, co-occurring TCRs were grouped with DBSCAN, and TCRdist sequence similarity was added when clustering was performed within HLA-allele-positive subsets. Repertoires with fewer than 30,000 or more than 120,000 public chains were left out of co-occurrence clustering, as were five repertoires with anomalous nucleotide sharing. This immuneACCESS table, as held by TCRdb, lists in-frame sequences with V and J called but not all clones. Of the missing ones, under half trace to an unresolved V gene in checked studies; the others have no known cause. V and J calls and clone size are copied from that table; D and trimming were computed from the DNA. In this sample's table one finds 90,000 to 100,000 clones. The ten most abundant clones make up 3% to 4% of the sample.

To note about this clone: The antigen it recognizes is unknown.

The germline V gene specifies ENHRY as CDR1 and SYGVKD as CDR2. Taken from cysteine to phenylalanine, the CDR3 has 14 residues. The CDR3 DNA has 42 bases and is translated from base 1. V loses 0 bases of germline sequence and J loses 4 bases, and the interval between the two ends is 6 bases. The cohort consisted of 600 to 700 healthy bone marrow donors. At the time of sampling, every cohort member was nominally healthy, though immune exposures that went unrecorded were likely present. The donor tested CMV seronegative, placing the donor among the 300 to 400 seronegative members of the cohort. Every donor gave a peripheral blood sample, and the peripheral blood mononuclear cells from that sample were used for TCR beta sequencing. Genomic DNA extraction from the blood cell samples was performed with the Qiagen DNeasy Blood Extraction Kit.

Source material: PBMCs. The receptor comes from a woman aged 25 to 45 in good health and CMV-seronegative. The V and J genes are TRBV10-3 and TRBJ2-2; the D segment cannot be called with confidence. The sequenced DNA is TGTGCCATCAGTGAGTCAGCTAGCACCGGGGAGCTGTTTTTT. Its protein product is CAISESASTGELFF.